This T cell receptor (beta chain) stems from a study of OX40 agonist ivuxolimab in advanced cancers. Across the whole study: Ivuxolimab doses were 0.01, 0.1, 0.3, 1.5, 3 or 10 mg/kg every 2 weeks. Patients in dose escalation had liver, melanoma, kidney or head and neck cancers. Study-wide findings and caveats: CD8+ T cells (on average) carried more expanded clones than CD4+ T cells.

A note on this clone: Antigen specificity is unknown.

Here immunoSEQ multiplex PCR was the method, and the copy in TCRdb shows in-frame clones only, minus some. This sample has some 65,000 clones; over 60% occur once, and the top ten carry more than 1.5%. Germline loops: CDR1 LGHNA, CDR2 YNFKEQ. The J segment lost 7 bases and the V segment lost 1 base, leaving 6 bases of the junction unmatched. This CDR3 is 15 amino acids long. People who had autoimmune disease history or systemic immunosuppression were excluded. This clonotype originated in an adult with an advanced solid tumor such as melanoma, head and neck, liver or kidney cancer. V and J are TRBV4-2 and TRBJ2-2; 7 nucleotides align to TRBD2. Material: CD4+ or CD8+ T cells sorted from blood, obtained in a trial of the OX40 agonist ivuxolimab. CDR3 in DNA: TGTGCCAGCAGCCAAGGAGGGAGGGCTGGCGGGGAGCTGTTTTTT. Protein sequence: CASSQGGRAGGELFF.